This TCR beta chain was recovered during a study of blood T cells in healthy people across ages. Germline V CDR1 and CDR2: LGHNA, YSLEER. The length of the CDR3 is 16 residues. The V and J ends lost 0 bases and 5 bases, in that order; junction bases with no gene match: 6. Next came a second PCR, run for roughly 7 to 12 cycles, which used a sample-barcoded 5' primer along with a J-beta primer mix. TCRdb reprocessed the 5' RACE reads via MiXCR and lists one record per CDR3 protein. The repertoire has some 900,000 distinct CDR3 sequences, around 46% of them found once; the top ten carry 13%. The study drew donors from healthy Caucasian individuals in Russia aged roughly 6 to 100. In each sample, at least 7 million PBMCs were isolated. General study points: More naive CD4+ cells and higher diversity marked long-lived donors relative to aged donors.

Comment on this clonotype: The target antigen is unknown.

The V gene is TRBV4-3, the J gene TRBJ2-5, with 10 bases fitting TRBD2. This clonotype was obtained from a man aged 25-45 years in good health. Material for sequencing was blood. CDR3 amino acids: CASSQDHASGGETQYF. As DNA, the CDR3 is TGCGCCAGCAGCCAAGACCATGCTAGCGGGGGCGAGACCCAGTACTTC.